The 30 T cell receptor beta chains listed next were all sequenced from one sample in a study of cytomegalovirus exposure and HLA in healthy donors. PCR used 60 Vbeta primers and 13 Jbeta primers. Method: immunoSEQ multiplex PCR; TCRdb's copy keeps in-frame clones and lacks some. The sample comprises roughly 190,000 clones, around 74% of which are singletons, and about 3.1% rests with the top ten. Sequenced material: PBMCs. These receptors originate from a female donor in good health and CMV-seronegative.

The chain recombines TRBV9 with TRBJ1-5, with a possible D match to TRBD1 (5 bases). The CDR3 consists of 14 residues. The germline V gene encodes CDR1 SGDLS and CDR2 YYNGEE. V shed 0 bases and J shed 6 bases, with 10 bases lying between them. The CDR3 here is CASSVGGESQPQHF. In DNA, the CDR3 is TGTGCCAGCAGCGTAGGGGGGGAAAGTCAGCCCCAGCATTTT. The whole variable domain, filled in from reference TRBV9 and TRBJ1-5, reads DSGVTQTPKHLITATGQRVTLRCSPRSGDLSVYWYQQSLDQGLQFLIQYYNGEERAKGNILERFSAQQFPDLHSELNLSSLELGDSALYFCASSVGGESQPQHFGDGTRLSIL.

V and J are TRBV6-1 and TRBJ2-3, with 7 bases fitting TRBD2. Germline V gene data show CDR1 as MNHNS and CDR2 as SASEGT. The ends lost 4 bases at V and 4 bases at J; junction bases unmatched: 11. The CDR3 length is 16 residues. The CDR3 spells CASSGVPGGSSDTQYF. CDR3 DNA sequence: TGTGCCAGCAGTGGAGTCCCGGGCGGGAGCTCAGATACGCAGTATTTT.

The chain has TRBV5-1 and TRBJ2-3; D is perhaps TRBD1 (6 bases). Trimming removed 2 bases from V and 5 bases from J, with 12 bases in between. Germline V CDR1 and CDR2: SGHRS, YFSETQ. The CDR3 contains 14 residues. CDR3 DNA: TGCGCCAGCAGCTTACAGGGTAATATAGATACGCAGTATTTT. It codes for CASSLQGNIDTQYF.

The V gene is TRBV27, the J gene TRBJ2-7; 8 nucleotides agree with TRBD1. V lost 3 bases, J lost 2 bases, and 3 bases stayed unmatched. This CDR3 contains 14 residues. CDR1 is MNHEY and CDR2 is SMNVEV in the germline V gene (reference sequence). CDR3 residues: CASSFRTGPYEQYF. The CDR3 coding sequence is TGTGCCAGCAGTTTCCGGACAGGGCCCTACGAGCAGTACTTC.

This clone was seen a single time. The chain uses TRBV29-1 and TRBJ2-1, with D maybe TRBD2 (7 bases). Germline V gene sequence: CDR1 SQVTM, CDR2 ANQGSEA. The CDR3 has 11 residues. V lost 2 bases, J lost 9 bases, and 8 bases lay in between. Here the CDR3 DNA reads TGCAGCGTTGAAAGGGGGGGTGAGCAGTTCTTC. It specifies CSVERGGEQFF.

V gene TRBV6-1 combines with J gene TRBJ1-3; D gene ambiguous. CDR3 size: 14 residues. Germline V CDR1 and CDR2: MNHNS, SASEGT. V was pared by 6 bases and J by 1 base, with 10 bases between. The CDR3 sequence is CASRTGSSGNTIYF. For the CDR3, the DNA is TGTGCCAGCAGGACTGGAAGTTCTGGAAACACCATATATTTT.

The chain links TRBV7-3 to TRBJ2-7; 7 bases align to TRBD2. V was clipped by 0 bases and J by 4 bases; unmatched bases: 3. This CDR3 spans 14 amino acids. Per germline, CDR1 SGHTA and CDR2 FQGTGA. The CDR3 region is CASSLTGLKYEQYF. As DNA, the CDR3 is TGTGCCAGCAGCTTAACGGGACTAAAATACGAGCAGTACTTC.

The rearrangement joins TRBV6-5 to TRBJ2-7; 8 bases map to TRBD2. The CDR3 covers 15 residues. V dropped 5 bases and J dropped 0; count of bases not matched to a gene: 6. Germline loops: CDR1 MNHEY, CDR2 SVGAGI. The CDR3, as DNA: TGTGCCAGCAGTGGGCGGAGCGGGGGCTCCTACGAGCAGTACTTC. Translated, it gives CASSGRSGGSYEQYF.

The chain joins TRBV9 to TRBJ1-1; 7 positions agree with TRBD1. The J segment lost 0 bases and the V segment lost 0 bases, leaving 8 bases of the junction unmatched. The CDR3 totals 17 residues. Germline V lookup: CDR1 SGDLS, CDR2 YYNGEE. CDR3 loop: CASSVGWDSLLNTEAFF. In DNA form, the CDR3 reads TGTGCCAGCAGCGTAGGGTGGGACAGTTTGTTGAACACTGAAGCTTTCTTT.

In its sample, this clone was seen a few times. The V and J genes are TRBV6-1 and TRBJ1-1; the D gene is possibly TRBD1 (5 bases). This CDR3 is built from 13 residues. The germline V and J ends were trimmed by 4 bases and 5 bases, with 11 bases remaining between them. Germline CDR1 is MNHNS and CDR2 is SASEGT. CDR3 protein: CASSAPGMTEAFF. CDR3 DNA sequence: TGTGCCAGCAGTGCCCCAGGGATGACTGAAGCTTTCTTT.

The genes are TRBV28 and TRBJ2-7; TRBD1 might be the D (6 bases). Between the trimmed V and J ends, which lost 3 bases and 12 bases, there was a span of 15 bases. CDR3 length: 12 amino acids. Looked up from germline, CDR1 is MDHEN and CDR2 is SYDVKM. The CDR3 DNA reads as TGTGCCAGCAGTTTTGAACCGGGACAACCGTACTTC. Translated: CASSFEPGQPYF.

The V and J genes are TRBV30 and TRBJ2-3, with 8 bases aligning to TRBD1. The CDR3 contains 14 residues. The V and J ends lost 4 bases and 4 bases, in that order; junction bases with no gene match: 7. Per germline, CDR1 GTSNPN and CDR2 SVGIG (reference sequence). CDR3 loop: CAWNTGQGADTQYF. The CDR3, as DNA: TGTGCCTGGAACACTGGACAGGGCGCAGATACGCAGTATTTT.

The genes are TRBV5-1 and TRBJ1-2; unclear D gene. The V gene lost 4 bases and the J gene lost 4 bases, with 11 bases spanning the gap. The CDR3 length is 13 residues. Germline assignment: CDR1 SGHRS and CDR2 YFSETQ. The CDR3 nucleotides are TGCGCCAGCAGCGCGGATTCAACCTATGGCTACACCTTC. Translation: CASSADSTYGYTF.

This rearrangement joins TRBV28 to TRBJ1-6; 7 bases are shared with TRBD1. The CDR3 runs 14 residues. V was clipped by 5 bases and J by 5 bases; unmatched bases: 3. The germline gives CDR1 MDHEN, CDR2 SYDVKM. CDR3 loop: CASSKGQNNSPLHF. The CDR3 nucleotides are TGTGCCAGCAGTAAGGGACAGAATAATTCACCCCTCCACTTT.

V usage is TRBV11-2 and J usage is TRBJ1-3; 8 positions match TRBD1. This CDR3 region has 15 residues. Germline V gene lookup returns CDR1 SGHAT and CDR2 FQNNGV. With 4 bases clipped from V and 2 bases from J, the junction kept 4 bases outside the gene matches. DNA for the CDR3: TGTGCCAGCAGCTGGATGACAGGGGCTGGAAACACCATATATTTT. Protein: CASSWMTGAGNTIYF.

This rearrangement joins TRBV2 to TRBJ2-3; 7 bases are shared with TRBD2. CDR3 length equals 16 residues. Germline assignment: CDR1 SNHLY and CDR2 FYNNEI. The J segment lost 6 bases and the V segment lost 8 bases, leaving 17 bases of the junction unmatched. The CDR3 DNA reads TGTGCCAGCCTAACAACCGGGCTAGCGGCAACGGATACGCAGTATTTT. It translates to CASLTTGLAATDTQYF.

CDR3 residues: CASSTREGVAGELFF. Written as DNA, the CDR3 is TGCGCCAGCAGCACTCGGGAGGGGGTTGCCGGGGAGCTGTTTTTT. The chain couples TRBV5-1 to TRBJ2-2, with 8 nucleotides matching TRBD2. CDR3 size: 15 residues. Looked up from germline, CDR1 is SGHRS and CDR2 is YFSETQ. V lost 4 bases, J lost 6 bases, and 8 bases stayed unmatched.

CDR3 DNA: TGTGCCTGGAGTGTAGTTTGGGGGCACGAGCAGTACTTC. This translates into CAWSVVWGHEQYF. The gene calls are TRBV30 and TRBJ2-7, with D possibly TRBD1 on 6 matching bases. V lost 0 bases and J 5 bases, leaving 11 bases between the germline ends. Germline V gene data show CDR1 as GTSNPN and CDR2 as SVGIG (reference sequence). This CDR3 is built from 13 residues.

This chain connects TRBV30 to TRBJ1-2, with 9 bases matching TRBD1. The CDR3 has 16 residues. With V trimmed by 5 bases and J by 5 bases, 15 bases remained unmatched. Germline V gene data show CDR1 as GTSNPN and CDR2 as SVGIG (reference sequence). The CDR3 DNA reads as TGTGCCTGGGGGGGGCTGGGACAGGGCCCGAATTATGGCTACACCTTC. Its protein product is CAWGGLGQGPNYGYTF.

CDR3 DNA sequence: TGTGCCAGTGGGGAGGTCTATGGCTACACCTTC. As protein: CASGEVYGYTF. This sequence joins TRBV19 and TRBJ1-2; D call uncertain. Germline lookup yields CDR1 LNHDA and CDR2 SQIVND (reference sequence). This CDR3 has 11 residues. V lost 8 bases to trimming and J lost 4 bases, with 8 bases between them.

The chain employs TRBV6-4 and TRBJ2-2; a possible D gene is TRBD2 (6 bases). The V end lost 8 bases, the J end lost 3 bases, and 7 bases lay between the germline ends. Germline values: CDR1 MRHNA, CDR2 SNTAGT. CDR3 length equals 12 residues. This chain's CDR3 is CASGLHTGELFF. The CDR3 nucleotides are TGTGCCAGCGGACTACACACCGGGGAGCTGTTTTTT.

The CDR3 DNA reads TGTGCCAGCAGCTTGATGGGGGGAAGCTCAGATACGCAGTATTTT. As protein: CASSLMGGSSDTQYF. The chain combines TRBV5-8 with TRBJ2-3; tentative D call: TRBD2 (6 bases). V was clipped by 1 base and J by 4 bases, with 13 bases between them. Germline V lookup: CDR1 SGHTS, CDR2 YDEGEE. The CDR3 has 15 residues.

The chain has TRBV4-3 and TRBJ2-3; TRBD2 matches at 8 bases. Trimming cost V 0 bases and J 2 bases; bases outside gene matches: 7. Germline CDR1 reads LGHNA; CDR2 reads YSLEER. CDR3 length: 17 amino acids. The CDR3 protein is CASSQDGSGEYTDTQYF. CDR3 in DNA: TGCGCCAGCAGCCAAGATGGTAGCGGGGAGTACACAGATACGCAGTATTTT.

The rearrangement links TRBV7-6 to TRBJ1-4; D remains ambiguous. CDR1 SGHVS and CDR2 FNYEAQ come from the germline V gene. Trimming took off 3 bases at V and 4 bases at J, with 9 bases between the two ends. The CDR3 contains 14 residues. CDR3 protein: CASSFAGDNEKLFF. CDR3 in DNA: TGTGCCAGCAGCTTTGCAGGCGATAATGAAAAACTGTTTTTT.

The rearrangement links TRBV19 to TRBJ2-7; weak D call: TRBD1 (6 bases). V lost 6 bases, J lost 6 bases, and 12 bases lay in between. The germline CDR1 and CDR2 sequences are LNHDA and SQIVND (reference sequence). The CDR3 loop spans 12 amino acids. Here the CDR3 DNA reads TGTGCCAGTAGGGCAGGGGTCGCCGAGCAGTACTTC. Its protein product is CASRAGVAEQYF. Combining the CDR3 with reference TRBV19 and TRBJ2-7 gives the whole variable domain DGGITQSPKYLFRKEGQNVTLSCEQNLNHDAMYWYRQDPGQGLRLIYYSQIVNDFQKGDIAEGYSVSREKKESFPLTVTSAQKNPTAFYLCASRAGVAEQYFGPGTRLTVT.

The chain combines TRBV15 with TRBJ2-1, with a weak D call TRBD2 (6 bases). The CDR3 loop spans 12 amino acids. Trimming pared 1 base from V and 10 bases from J, leaving 8 bases between. In germline, CDR1 is LNHNV, CDR2 YYDKDF (reference sequence). CDR3 amino acids: CATSRVGREQFF. The CDR3 DNA reads as TGTGCCACCAGCAGAGTTGGGAGGGAGCAGTTCTTC.

The chain has TRBV28 and TRBJ2-7; tentatively, D is TRBD2 (6 bases). CDR1 is MDHEN, CDR2 SYDVKM, per germline. The V gene lost 1 base and the J gene lost 3 bases, with 16 bases spanning the gap. The CDR3 contains 16 residues. As DNA, the CDR3 is TGTGCCAGCAGTTTATACGGGTCGGGAGCCAACTACGAGCAGTACTTC. Encoded protein: CASSLYGSGANYEQYF.

The chain is built from TRBV7-2 and TRBJ2-1; possibly TRBD2 for D (5 bases). This CDR3 spans 15 amino acids. Germline V CDR1 and CDR2: SGHTA, FQGNSA. Trimming shortened V by 2 bases and J by 4 bases, and 12 bases separated the two germline ends. In DNA form, the CDR3 reads TGTGCCAGCAGCTTAAATGCGGGTGGATACAATGAGCAGTTCTTC. It is translated as CASSLNAGGYNEQFF. The full variable domain, in which reference TRBV7-2 and TRBJ2-1 provide the parts outside the CDR3, is GAGVSQSPSNKVTEKGKDVELRCDPISGHTALYWYRQSLGQGLEFLIYFQGNSAPDKSGLPSDRFSAERTGGSVSTLTIQRTQQEDSAVYLCASSLNAGGYNEQFFGPGTRLTVL.

The rearrangement links TRBV4-3 to TRBJ2-7, with 7 bases that match TRBD1. Germline assignment: CDR1 LGHNA and CDR2 YSLEER. The CDR3 has 13 amino acids. J was trimmed by 3 bases and V by 3 bases; bases with no gene match: 2. The CDR3 reads CASSQNRGYEQYF. CDR3 nucleotide sequence: TGCGCCAGCAGCCAGAACAGGGGCTACGAGCAGTACTTC.

The chain couples TRBV7-9 to TRBJ1-5; possible D gene TRBD1, 6 bases. V was cut by 6 bases and J by 6 bases, with 15 bases left in between. Germline V lookup: CDR1 SEHNR, CDR2 FQNEAQ (reference sequence). This CDR3 is built from 14 residues. This chain's CDR3 is CASSSGDVSQPQHF. Written as DNA, the CDR3 is TGTGCCAGCAGTTCAGGGGACGTTAGTCAGCCCCAGCATTTT.